This TCR beta chain was sequenced in a study of CD8 T cells in Susac syndrome. Sequencing targeted TCR beta in T cells from blood (CD8+ and CD4+). Random hexamers were used to reverse transcribe an amount of about 0.5 to 1 ug RNA. TCRdb processed the immunoSEQ multiplex PCR reads anew with MiXCR; each CDR3 protein has one entry. The sample records some 200,000 distinct CDR3 sequences, about 94% being singletons. The specimen sequenced was CD8+ T cells from PBMCs. This TCR was sampled from a human donor with multiple sclerosis.

The CDR3 region has the DNA TGTGCCAGCAGCTTGAGCGGGAGCGGTGAGCAGTTCTTC. It codes for CASSLSGSGEQFF. The rearrangement links TRBV7-8 to TRBJ2-1; 8 bases match TRBD2. V trimming: 3 bases; J trimming: 9 bases; junction bases outside the gene matches: 4. The CDR3 totals 13 residues. Germline V lookup: CDR1 SGHVS, CDR2 FQNEAQ.